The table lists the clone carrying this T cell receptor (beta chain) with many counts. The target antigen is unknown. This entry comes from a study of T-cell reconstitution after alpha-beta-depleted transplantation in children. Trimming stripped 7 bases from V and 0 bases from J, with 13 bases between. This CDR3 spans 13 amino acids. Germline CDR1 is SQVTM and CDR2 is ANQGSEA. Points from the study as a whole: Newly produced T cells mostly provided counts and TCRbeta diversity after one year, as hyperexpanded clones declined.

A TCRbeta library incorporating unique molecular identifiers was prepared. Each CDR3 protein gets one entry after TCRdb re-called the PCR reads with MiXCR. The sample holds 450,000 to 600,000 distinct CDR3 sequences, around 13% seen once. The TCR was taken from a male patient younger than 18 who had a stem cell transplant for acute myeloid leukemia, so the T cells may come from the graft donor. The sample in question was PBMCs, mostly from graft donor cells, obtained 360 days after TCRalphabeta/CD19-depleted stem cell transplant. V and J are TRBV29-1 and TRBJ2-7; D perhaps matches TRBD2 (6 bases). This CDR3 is CSGTGRDSYEQYF. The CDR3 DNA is TGCAGCGGTACCGGGCGGGACTCCTACGAGCAGTACTTC.